This T cell receptor (beta chain) was documented in a study of T cells in Graves' hyperthyroidism and ophthalmopathy. Across the study: The initial diagnosis was the point when peripheral blood was collected, ahead of any treatment.

The CDR3 loop spans 12 amino acids. Trimming took 2 bases from V and 2 from J, leaving 2 bases between them. Germline CDR1 and CDR2: ENHRY and SYGVKD. Note on this clonotype: Its antigen remains unidentified.

Study-level results: Ophthalmopathy onset followed model prediction by a median roughly six months.

RNA transcripts provided the source from which TCR beta CDR3 regions were amplified. The HTBI set primed first-round TCR CDR3 RT-PCR. MiXCR was run by TCRdb on the multiplex PCR reads, yielding one entry per CDR3 protein. The table includes more than 350,000 distinct CDR3 sequences, 14% to 15% detected once. Patients counted as stable if ophthalmopathy did not develop within 18 months. Thyroid ultrasound, orbital computed tomography, clinical symptoms, and serum thyroxine and TRAb underpinned diagnoses. This TCR was recovered from a young woman with Graves' hyperthyroidism. Sequencing was performed on blood. The chain joins TRBV10-3 to TRBJ2-3, with D unresolved. In DNA, the CDR3 is TGTGCCATCAGTGAGCCCACAGATACGCAGTATTTT. Amino acid sequence: CAISEPTDTQYF.